This entry features one TCR beta chain sequence. This clonotype has more than one count but fewer than ten. Its antigen is still unknown. Base qualities are not provided; no much larger clone lies one nucleotide away. The data belong to a study of type 1 and type 2 diabetes patients (dated by TCRdb to the mid-2010s). Regarding the research as a whole: Fewer than 10 type 1 diabetes patients, a few type 2 diabetes patients and about 6 nondiabetic controls, all recruited in China, made up the cohort. Throughout the study, CD4 or CD8 MicroBeads on MACS columns were used to positively select CD4+ and CD8+ T cells from PBMCs. The whole study generated 18,976,912 paired-end reads. The study profiled TCRbeta repertoires by high-throughput sequencing to compare type 1 diabetes, type 2 diabetes and nondiabetic individuals. Type 2 diabetes patients served as a disease comparison group for the type 1 diabetes patients. Comparing approximately 21-cycle and roughly 27-cycle amplification showed similar V gene usage, suggesting similar primer efficiencies and random PCR bias. The TCRbeta libraries underwent paired-end sequencing on Illumina HiSeq 2000 or MiSeq instruments.

Sequencing used an Illumina MiSeq. Genomic DNA from sorted T cell subsets served as template for TCRbeta CDR3 amplification. The TCRbeta CDR3 region was amplified by multiplex PCR with 30 forward and 13 reverse primers. AMPure XP beads were used to purify the PCR products, after which a second approximately 26-cycle PCR added indices and adaptors. Libraries were gel-purified using the QIAquick Gel Extraction Kit before sequencing. The paper's data handling went like this. Paired-end reads were merged with FLASH and aligned to IMGT V, D and J germline references using IgBLAST. Reads with below 70% alignment identity to germline references were discarded, and roughly 11 million reads were retained study-wide. CDR3 boundaries, reading frame and productivity were assigned according to IMGT definitions. Clones at or above 1% of reads were defined as highly-expanded clones, and diversity was measured by normalized Shannon entropy. Unpaired two-tailed t-tests were used to test for differences in Shannon entropy between groups. TCRdb reran the public reads through fastp at Q25 and MiXCR, keeping productive beta chains. CDR3 protein duplicates are merged, each entry listing the most common genes and DNA. The V and J calls were determined by TCRdb, not by the authors. The sample data list a few hundred thousand distinct CDR3 sequences, and around 47% of these were observed just once. The ten biggest clones cover around 13% of the sample.

Results the study describes overall, beyond this receptor: The study groups were not matched for age and gender, which could bias interpretation. In both CD4+ and CD8+ T cells, type 2 diabetes repertoires were highly diverse, with diversity significantly greater than that of type 1 diabetes repertoires. V and J gene usage patterns of type 2 diabetes and control samples were highly correlated, averaging approximately 0.97 between samples. Because only a limited number of T2D and control samples were sequenced, some T1D-only HECs might also appear in more T2D or control samples. Type 2 diabetes patients had few highly-expanded CD4+ clones, median one, accounting for a median approximately 3.7% of reads.

Every diabetic patient fulfilled standard classification criteria for type 1 or type 2 diabetes, and glucose and C-peptide were measured using WHO-recommended methods. Donors were excluded if they had other autoimmune diseases or infections within the previous four weeks. Roughly 9.5 milliliters of peripheral blood were collected from each participant. LymphoPrep density separation was used to isolate PBMCs. The CDR3, cysteine through phenylalanine, is 17 amino acids long. The only DNA kept is the CDR3, 51 bases in frame from the first base. The germline V gene (reference sequence) gives CDR1 as GTSNPN and CDR2 as SVGIG. After removal of 2 bases from V and 6 bases from J, the junction retains 13 bases not matched to a gene.

This clonotype originated in a man aged 18 to 29 with type 2 diabetes. Sequenced: peripheral blood mononuclear cells (PBMCs). The chain is made from TRBV30 and TRBJ2-7, and 13 junction bases match TRBD2. The CDR3 reads as follows: CAWSRARTSGSSFEQYF. The sequenced DNA is TGTGCCTGGAGTAGGGCCCGGACTAGCGGGAGTTCGTTCGAGCAGTACTTC.